These 9 T cell receptor beta chains came from one sample sequenced in a study of blood T cells in healthy people across ages. Next came a second PCR, run for about 6 to 11 cycles, which used a sample-barcoded 5' primer along with a J-beta primer mix. TCRdb fed the 5' RACE reads into MiXCR, producing one record per CDR3 protein. Among approximately 1.5 million distinct CDR3 sequences, around 35% were seen once, and the ten largest hold about 11%. The sequencing sample was made of blood. The source of these receptors is a woman in her twenties or thirties in good health.

This chain links TRBV27 with TRBJ2-7; TRBD2 might be the D (5 bases). V was cut by 8 bases and J by 0 bases, with 14 bases left in between. The germline V gene encodes CDR1 MNHEY and CDR2 SMNVEV (reference sequence). The CDR3 loop spans 14 amino acids. The DNA for the CDR3 is TGTGCCAGCGGATGGACTGAAAGCTCCTACGAGCAGTACTTC. Translation: CASGWTESSYEQYF.

This clonotype showed up just a few times. The chain links TRBV27 to TRBJ2-7, with D unresolved. Germline V CDR1 and CDR2: MNHEY, SMNVEV (reference sequence). V lost 8 bases to trimming and J lost 6 bases, with 14 bases between them. The CDR3 runs to 12 residues. The CDR3 spells CASGPLYREQYF. The CDR3 region has the DNA TGTGCCAGCGGACCATTATATCGCGAGCAGTACTTC.

This clonotype was detected only a few times. CDR3 in amino acids: CSAPDRGDYQPQHF. The CDR3 coding sequence is TGCAGTGCACCGGACAGGGGGGATTATCAGCCCCAGCATTTT. This chain joins TRBV20-1 and TRBJ1-5; 10 bases are shared with TRBD1. After removal of 6 bases from V and 5 bases from J, the junction contained 7 bases not matched to a gene. The CDR3 loop spans 14 amino acids. Germline assignment: CDR1 DFQATT and CDR2 SNEGSKA (reference sequence).

J is TRBJ2-1 and V is TRBV2; D gene ambiguous. Germline V gene data show CDR1 as SNHLY and CDR2 as FYNNEI. Trimming cost V 5 bases and J 9 bases, with 8 bases left between them. The CDR3 sequence is 11 residues long. The CDR3 DNA follows: TGTGCCAGCAGTCTTCATGGTGAGCAGTTCTTC. Its translation is CASSLHGEQFF.

This clonotype came up a few times. The V call is TRBV9, the J call TRBJ2-7, with a possible D match to TRBD2 (5 bases). CDR1 is SGDLS, CDR2 YYNGEE, per germline. V was clipped by 1 base and J by 1 base, with 12 bases between them. The CDR3 runs 15 residues. The CDR3 sequence is CASSVRFGGSYEQYF. In DNA, the CDR3 is TGTGCCAGCAGCGTAAGGTTTGGAGGTTCCTACGAGCAGTACTTC.

The chain joins TRBV28 to TRBJ1-1, with D unclear. Germline V gene sequence: CDR1 MDHEN, CDR2 SYDVKM. V was pared by 7 bases and J by 5 bases, with 17 bases between. The CDR3 totals 14 residues. The CDR3 sequence: CASIDDGKRTEAFF. The CDR3 DNA follows: TGTGCCAGCATCGATGACGGGAAACGGACTGAAGCTTTCTTT.

The V gene is TRBV20-1, the J gene TRBJ2-1; D gene ambiguous. Trimming pared 3 bases from V and 0 bases from J, leaving 9 bases between. The CDR3 consists of 14 residues. Germline V gene lookup returns CDR1 DFQATT and CDR2 SNEGSKA (reference sequence). CDR3 protein: CSASKPSSYNEQFF. The DNA for the CDR3 is TGCAGTGCTAGTAAGCCGAGCTCCTACAATGAGCAGTTCTTC.

The CDR3 protein is CAISEQLRVKYEQYF. In DNA form, the CDR3 reads TGTGCCATCAGTGAGCAGCTCAGGGTTAAGTACGAGCAGTACTTC. V usage is TRBV10-3 and J usage is TRBJ2-7; maybe TRBD1 (5 bases). V was trimmed by 2 bases and J by 4 bases, leaving 15 bases between them. CDR1 and CDR2 from the germline V gene are ENHRY and SYGVKD. CDR3 size: 15 residues.

This clonotype was observed a handful of times. The chain recombines TRBV5-6 with TRBJ2-7; maybe TRBD2 (5 bases). The CDR3 runs to 13 residues. Deletions cut 2 bases from V and 7 bases from J, with 13 bases between. Germline-derived CDR1 and CDR2 are SGHDT and YYEEEE. CDR3 region: CASSLQLTGEQYF. The CDR3 coding sequence is TGTGCCAGCAGCTTACAGTTGACGGGAGAGCAGTACTTC. Together with reference TRBV5-6 and TRBJ2-7, the CDR3 gives the full variable domain: DAGVTQSPTHLIKTRGQQVTLRCSPKSGHDTVSWYQQALGQGPQFIFQYYEEEERQRGNFPDRFSGHQFPNYSSELNVNALLLGDSALYLCASSLQLTGEQYFGPGTRLTVT.